A single sample gave rise to the 15 T cell receptor beta chains below, sequenced in a study of cytomegalovirus exposure and HLA in healthy donors (dated by TCRdb to between 2016 and 2019). Libraries were built with the immunoSEQ multiplex PCR assay. The multiplex PCR relied on a mix of 60 forward primers for TCR Vbeta segments and 13 reverse primers for TCR Jbeta segments. In TCRdb, the immuneACCESS table is reduced to in-frame sequences with V and J assigned. These tables do not hold every clone; where another copy was compared, an unresolved V gene accounts for under half, and the others remain unexplained. Here the sample has some 150,000 clones; 55% to 80% occur a single time. The ten largest clones add up to 7% to 8.5% of the sample. Sequencing was carried out using PBMCs. These receptors all come from a woman in her sixties in good health and CMV-seropositive.

The genes are TRBV6-5 and TRBJ2-2, with TRBD1 matching 8 bases. V was pared by 1 base and J by 1 base, with 2 bases of the junction left unmatched. The CDR3 extends over 16 amino acids. CDR1 and CDR2 (germline): MNHEY, SVGAGI. The CDR3 loop reads CASSYFGTGNTGELFF. The DNA of the CDR3 is TGTGCCAGCAGTTACTTCGGGACAGGGAACACCGGGGAGCTGTTTTTT.

The J gene is TRBJ2-7, the V gene TRBV6-6; 7 bases align to TRBD1. This CDR3 has 16 amino acids. From germline, CDR1 is MNHNY and CDR2 SVGAGI (reference sequence). With 2 bases clipped from V and 4 bases from J, the junction kept 11 bases outside the gene matches. The CDR3 nucleotides read TGTGCCAGCAGTTACGATGGGCCAGGGGGTGGGTACGAGCAGTACTTC. It codes for CASSYDGPGGGYEQYF.

The rearrangement uses TRBV7-9 and TRBJ2-2, with TRBD1 identical over 8 bases. CDR1 and CDR2 from the germline V gene are SEHNR and FQNEAQ (reference sequence). The CDR3 covers 16 residues. Germline trimming cut 1 base from V and 0 bases from J; bases unmatched to any gene: 1. Here the CDR3 DNA reads TGTGCCAGCAGCTTAGAACAGGGGGCGAACACCGGGGAGCTGTTTTTT. Protein product: CASSLEQGANTGELFF.

This clone was observed a few times. The V call is TRBV9, the J call TRBJ2-3; 11 bases agree with TRBD2. The length of the CDR3 is 17 residues. Unmatched junction bases numbered 6, after V lost 0 bases and J lost 3 bases. CDR1 SGDLS and CDR2 YYNGEE come from the germline V gene. CDR3 residues: CASSVAVAGGPTDTQYF. CDR3 coding DNA: TGTGCCAGCAGCGTAGCAGTAGCGGGAGGGCCAACAGATACGCAGTATTTT. Full variable domain (rest looked up from reference TRBV9 and TRBJ2-3): DSGVTQTPKHLITATGQRVTLRCSPRSGDLSVYWYQQSLDQGLQFLIQYYNGEERAKGNILERFSAQQFPDLHSELNLSSLELGDSALYFCASSVAVAGGPTDTQYFGPGTRLTVL.

This clone was seen once. The chain links TRBV7-2 to TRBJ2-3, with D uncertain. V lost 2 bases and J 3 bases, leaving 12 bases between the germline ends. From germline, CDR1 is SGHTA and CDR2 FQGNSA. The CDR3 has 15 residues. The CDR3 region is CASSLRWALTDTQYF. CDR3 bases: TGTGCCAGCAGCTTAAGGTGGGCTTTAACAGATACGCAGTATTTT.

This chain uses TRBV5-1 with TRBJ2-2; tentative D call: TRBD1 (6 bases). Trimming removed 1 base from V and 5 bases from J, with 12 bases in between. Germline CDR1 SGHRS, CDR2 YFSETQ. This CDR3 region has 15 residues. The CDR3 coding sequence is TGCGCCAGCAGCTTGCTGGCAGGGGAGACCGGGGAGCTGTTTTTT. This encodes CASSLLAGETGELFF.

The V call is TRBV6-1, the J call TRBJ2-5; TRBD2 matches 13 bases. This CDR3 comprises 15 residues. V shed 10 bases, J shed 4 bases, and the junction held 9 bases outside the gene matches. Germline V gives CDR1 MNHNS, CDR2 SASEGT. CDR3 bases: TGTGCCATCCGCGGACTAGCGGGAGTAGGAGAGACCCAGTACTTC. Its translation is CAIRGLAGVGETQYF.

The CDR3 nucleotides read TGTGCCAGCACCCTTCGAACAGGGGTTATGAGTCAGCCCCAGCATTTT. It is translated as CASTLRTGVMSQPQHF. The rearrangement links TRBV28 to TRBJ1-5; TRBD1 matches 7 bases. The CDR3 covers 16 residues. Germline V gives CDR1 MDHEN, CDR2 SYDVKM. After removal of 7 bases from V and 6 bases from J, the junction contained 15 bases not matched to a gene.

This clone has only a few counts. The V call is TRBV19, the J call TRBJ1-1, with TRBD1 matching 8 bases. The CDR3 totals 18 residues. After removal of 4 bases from V and 1 base from J, the junction contained 14 bases not matched to a gene. The V gene's germline CDR1 is LNHDA and CDR2 SQIVND (reference sequence). CDR3 DNA sequence: TGTGCCAGTAGTAACTTACTGTGGACAGGGCTGGGGAACACTGAAGCTTTCTTT. Translating it yields CASSNLLWTGLGNTEAFF.

This clone was detected only a few times. The chain combines TRBV19 with TRBJ2-3; TRBD2 agrees at 7 bases. CDR3 length: 16 amino acids. CDR1 and CDR2 from the germline V gene are LNHDA and SQIVND (reference sequence). The ends lost 3 bases at V and 3 bases at J; junction bases unmatched: 9. The CDR3 DNA reads as TGTGCCAGTAGTATCGTCCTAGCGGAGGTTACAGATACGCAGTATTTT. This codes for CASSIVLAEVTDTQYF. The entire variable domain, with the rest obtained from reference TRBV19 and TRBJ2-3, is as follows: DGGITQSPKYLFRKEGQNVTLSCEQNLNHDAMYWYRQDPGQGLRLIYYSQIVNDFQKGDIAEGYSVSREKKESFPLTVTSAQKNPTAFYLCASSIVLAEVTDTQYFGPGTRLTVL.

The V and J genes are TRBV30 and TRBJ2-3; D gene uncertain. The CDR3 contains 14 residues. V was trimmed by 3 bases and J by 2 bases, leaving 12 bases between them. Germline-derived CDR1 and CDR2 are GTSNPN and SVGIG (reference sequence). The CDR3 spells CAWRGRPYTDTQYF. As DNA, the CDR3 is TGTGCCTGGAGAGGCAGGCCTTACACAGATACGCAGTATTTT.

This clone appeared once. The chain uses TRBV5-6 and TRBJ2-2; TRBD2 is a possible D gene (6 bases). The length of the CDR3 is 14 residues. Germline CDR1 reads SGHDT; CDR2 reads YYEEEE. Trimming took off 5 bases at V and 5 bases at J, with 13 bases between the two ends. CDR3 sequence (DNA): TGTGCCAGCAGGCCGGGACTCCGGACCGGGGAGCTGTTTTTT. This encodes CASRPGLRTGELFF.

The CDR3 loop reads CASSLFGVEWRGGLASSEQYF. The CDR3, as DNA: TGTGCCAGCAGTTTGTTCGGTGTCGAGTGGCGTGGCGGACTAGCGAGCTCCGAGCAGTACTTC. The genes are TRBV27 and TRBJ2-7; 9 bases are a match to TRBD2. CDR1 and CDR2 from the germline V gene are MNHEY and SMNVEV (reference sequence). This CDR3 region has 21 residues. V shed 3 bases, J shed 6 bases, and the junction held 27 bases outside the gene matches.

CDR3 residues: CASSHTSVSNTGELFF. In nucleotides, the CDR3 is TGTGCCAGCTCACACACTAGCGTCTCGAACACCGGGGAGCTGTTTTTT. The rearrangement uses TRBV18 and TRBJ2-2; 7 nucleotides align to TRBD2. Trimming took 4 bases from V and 0 from J; bases not matched to a gene: 5. The length of the CDR3 is 16 residues. Germline values: CDR1 KGHSH, CDR2 LQKENI.

The genes are TRBV4-2 and TRBJ2-2; 7 bases map to TRBD1. The CDR3 has 15 amino acids. The germline gives CDR1 LGHNA, CDR2 YNFKEQ. J lost 0 bases, V lost 5 bases, and 3 bases had no gene match. This CDR3 is CASSIGTANTGELFF. CDR3 DNA: TGTGCCAGCAGCATAGGGACAGCGAACACCGGGGAGCTGTTTTTT.